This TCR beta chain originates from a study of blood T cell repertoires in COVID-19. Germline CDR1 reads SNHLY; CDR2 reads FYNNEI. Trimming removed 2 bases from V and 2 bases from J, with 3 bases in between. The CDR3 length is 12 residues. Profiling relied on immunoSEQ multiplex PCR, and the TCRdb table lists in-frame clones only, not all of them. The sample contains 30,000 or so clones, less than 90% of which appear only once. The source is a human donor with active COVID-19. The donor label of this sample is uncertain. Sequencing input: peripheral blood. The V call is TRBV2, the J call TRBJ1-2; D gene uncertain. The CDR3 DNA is TGTGCCAGCAGTGAACAGAACTATGGCTACACCTTC. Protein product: CASSEQNYGYTF. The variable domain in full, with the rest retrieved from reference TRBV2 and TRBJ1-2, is EPEVTQTPSHQVTQMGQEVILRCVPISNHLYFYWYRQILGQKVEFLVSFYNNEISEKSEIFDDQFSVERPDGSNFTLKIRSTKLEDSAMYFCASSEQNYGYTFGSGTRLTVV.